This TCR beta chain was observed in a study of cytomegalovirus exposure and HLA in healthy donors. Remarks on this clone: The target antigen is unknown.

In the PCR, 60 Vbeta and 13 Jbeta primers were used. Generated by immunoSEQ multiplex PCR, the TCRdb table keeps only in-frame clones and is missing some. The sample records about 140,000 clones, around 80% being singletons. Findings of the study overall: As was reported, the HLA-A and HLA-B alleles of most subjects were accurately predicted from TCR beta sequences. The later analysis indicated that the majority of CMV-associated TCR beta chains appeared HLA-restricted.

CDR1 SQVTM and CDR2 ANQGSEA come from the germline V gene. This CDR3 has 15 residues. With 8 bases clipped from V and 0 bases from J, the junction kept 10 bases outside the gene matches. The sequenced material came from PBMCs. This TCR was sampled from a man aged 50-60 years in good health and CMV-seronegative. V is TRBV29-1 and J is TRBJ2-3, with TRBD2 identical over 8 bases. CDR3 sequence reads: CSSRGTSTSTDTQYF. CDR3 bases: TGCAGCTCCCGGGGGACTAGTACTAGCACAGATACGCAGTATTTT.